The 17 T cell receptor beta chains below come from one sample, sequenced in a study of shared clonotypes between healthy human individuals. Repertoires were generated with immunoSEQ multiplex PCR, while TCRdb's copy carries only in-frame clones and drops some. The sample yields fewer than 3 million clones, around 93% seen once. Sequencing was performed on naive CD4+ T cells from PBMCs. Sample subset: CD45RA+ positively selected. These receptor sequences come from a man between 18 and 29 years old in good health. Some clones in this sample may be carry-over from other donors' samples.

V gene TRBV27 combines with J gene TRBJ1-4; D is undetermined. CDR3 length equals 15 residues. The germline CDR1 and CDR2 sequences are MNHEY and SMNVEV (reference sequence). The germline V and J ends were trimmed by 1 base and 2 bases, with 8 bases remaining between them. CDR3: CASSLLAATNEKLFF. As DNA, the CDR3 is TGTGCCAGCAGTTTATTAGCAGCCACTAATGAAAAACTGTTTTTT.

The CDR3 sequence is CASSLLRAGGNNYGYTF. The CDR3 DNA is TGTGCCAGCAGCCTATTGAGGGCAGGGGGCAATAACTATGGCTACACCTTC. The J gene is TRBJ1-2, the V gene TRBV2, with TRBD1 matching 8 bases. Germline V gene sequence: CDR1 SNHLY, CDR2 FYNNEI. The CDR3 loop spans 17 amino acids. Germline trimming cut 6 bases from V and 1 base from J; bases unmatched to any gene: 13.

The chain couples TRBV2 to TRBJ1-3; D remains ambiguous. V lost 6 bases, J lost 5 bases, and 11 bases lay in between. This CDR3 comprises 13 residues. Looked up from germline, CDR1 is SNHLY and CDR2 is FYNNEI. CDR3 protein: CASSRGRRNTIYF. Here the CDR3 DNA reads TGTGCCAGCAGCCGAGGACGGAGAAACACCATATATTTT.

V gene TRBV18 combines with J gene TRBJ2-1, with D possibly matching TRBD2 (5 bases). The CDR3 length is 14 residues. V lost 6 bases and J lost 10, with 19 bases in between. The germline V gene has CDR1 KGHSH and CDR2 LQKENI. As DNA, the CDR3 is TGTGCCAGCTCCCTCTACCAGGAGGACGGCGAGCAGTTCTTC. Encoded protein: CASSLYQEDGEQFF. The full variable domain, completed using reference TRBV18 and TRBJ2-1, is NAGVMQNPRHLVRRRGQEARLRCSPMKGHSHVYWYRQLPEEGLKFMVYLQKENIIDESGMPKERFSAEFPKEGPSILRIQQVVRGDSAAYFCASSLYQEDGEQFFGPGTRLTVL.

About this clone: This sample also contains other DNA sequences that code for the same CDR3. The chain recombines TRBV18 with TRBJ2-7; D gene unclear. The CDR3 is 13 amino acids. Trimming removed 6 bases from V and 0 bases from J, with 9 bases in between. The germline V gene has CDR1 KGHSH and CDR2 LQKENI. The CDR3 sequence is CASSPTPSYEQYF. The CDR3 DNA follows: TGTGCCAGCTCCCCGACTCCCTCCTACGAGCAGTACTTC. Based on the CDR3 plus reference TRBV18 and TRBJ2-7, the full variable domain is NAGVMQNPRHLVRRRGQEARLRCSPMKGHSHVYWYRQLPEEGLKFMVYLQKENIIDESGMPKERFSAEFPKEGPSILRIQQVVRGDSAAYFCASSPTPSYEQYFGPGTRLTVT.

The chain recombines TRBV27 with TRBJ1-1; D remains unclear. The germline CDR1 and CDR2 sequences are MNHEY and SMNVEV (reference sequence). This CDR3 is 12 amino acids long. V was cut by 6 bases and J by 7 bases, with 12 bases left in between. The CDR3 sequence: CASSILRGEAFF. The CDR3 DNA reads as TGTGCCAGCAGCATATTACGTGGTGAAGCTTTCTTT.

The chain has TRBV7-2 and TRBJ2-1, with TRBD2 as a possible D gene (5 bases). CDR1 and CDR2 from the germline V gene are SGHTA and FQGNSA. The CDR3 extends over 12 amino acids. V was clipped by 0 bases and J by 13 bases, with 10 bases between them. In DNA, the CDR3 is TGTGCCAGCAGCTTAGCCACTAGAACACAGTTCTTC. Residues: CASSLATRTQFF.

The chain is built from TRBV5-1 and TRBJ2-5; D gene unclear. This CDR3 region has 12 residues. The germline V and J ends were trimmed by 0 bases and 4 bases, with 4 bases remaining between them. The V gene's germline CDR1 is SGHRS and CDR2 YFSETQ. CDR3 sequence (DNA): TGCGCCAGCAGCTTGGTGTTAGAGACCCAGTACTTC. Its protein product is CASSLVLETQYF. The whole variable domain, remainder taken from reference TRBV5-1 and TRBJ2-5, is KAGVTQTPRYLIKTRGQQVTLSCSPISGHRSVSWYQQTPGQGLQFLFEYFSETQRNKGNFPGRFSGRQFSNSRSEMNVSTLELGDSALYLCASSLVLETQYFGPGTRLLVL.

The gene calls are TRBV6-1 and TRBJ2-3; either TRBD1 or TRBD2 may supply D (6 bases each). Germline-derived CDR1 and CDR2 are MNHNS and SASEGT. The CDR3 covers 14 residues. Trimming removed 9 bases at V and 4 bases at J, with 17 bases between. CDR3 loop: CASSVSRGADTQYF. CDR3 DNA sequence: TGTGCCAGTAGCGTTAGTAGGGGGGCAGATACGCAGTATTTT.

The sample holds one count of this clone. V gene TRBV7-6 combines with J gene TRBJ1-1; D possibly corresponds to TRBD1 (5 bases). Germline CDR1 is SGHVS and CDR2 is FNYEAQ. V lost 5 bases and J 6 bases, leaving 10 bases between the germline ends. This CDR3 is 12 amino acids long. The CDR3 DNA sequence: TGTGCCAGCAGCCACGGGACGGCTGAAGCTTTCTTT. Its translation: CASSHGTAEAFF. The full variable domain, with the rest looked up from reference TRBV7-6 and TRBJ1-1, is GAGVSQSPRYKVTKRGQDVALRCDPISGHVSLYWYRQALGQGPEFLTYFNYEAQQDKSGLPNDRFSAERPEGSISTLTIQRTEQRDSAMYRCASSHGTAEAFFGQGTRLTVV.

This clone has only one observation. This chain connects TRBV28 to TRBJ2-7, with D possibly being TRBD1 (6 bases). V was trimmed by 3 bases and J by 2 bases, leaving 11 bases between them. The CDR3 has 14 amino acids. CDR1 and CDR2 (germline): MDHEN, SYDVKM. This CDR3 reads CASSFLQGAYEQYF. CDR3 DNA: TGTGCCAGCAGTTTTTTACAGGGAGCCTACGAGCAGTACTTC. The full variable domain, in which reference TRBV28 and TRBJ2-7 provide the parts outside the CDR3, is DVKVTQSSRYLVKRTGEKVFLECVQDMDHENMFWYRQDPGLGLRLIYFSYDVKMKEKGDIPEGYSVSREKKERFSLILESASTNQTSMYLCASSFLQGAYEQYFGPGTRLTVT.

The V call is TRBV28, the J call TRBJ2-7, with 7 bases lining up with TRBD2. The CDR3 has 16 residues. Germline V gene data show CDR1 as MDHEN and CDR2 as SYDVKM. V dropped 0 bases and J dropped 3; count of bases not matched to a gene: 8. DNA of the CDR3: TGTGCCAGCAGTTTATGGGGGGGGATCGGCAGCTACGAGCAGTACTTC. This codes for CASSLWGGIGSYEQYF.

The chain couples TRBV6-1 to TRBJ2-5, with no clear D. CDR1 and CDR2 from the germline V gene are MNHNS and SASEGT. Deletions cut 6 bases from V and 5 bases from J, with 13 bases between. The CDR3 length is 13 residues. The CDR3 loop reads CASSYLMFETQYF. CDR3 in DNA: TGTGCCAGCAGCTACTTGATGTTTGAGACCCAGTACTTC.

The chain couples TRBV29-1 to TRBJ2-2; a possible D gene is TRBD2 (6 bases). Germline-derived CDR1 and CDR2 are SQVTM and ANQGSEA. Trimming shortened V by 3 bases and J by 8 bases, and 10 bases separated the two germline ends. The CDR3 covers 12 residues. The CDR3 region is CSVDGGEGELFF. The CDR3 bases are TGCAGCGTTGATGGCGGGGAAGGGGAGCTGTTTTTT.

The chain links TRBV11-3 to TRBJ2-2, with D unclear. Looked up from germline, CDR1 is SGHNT and CDR2 is YENEEA. Trimming removed 5 bases from V and 0 bases from J, with 10 bases in between. The CDR3 contains 15 residues. The CDR3 nucleotides read TGTGCCAGCAGCCCTGGGTATCCGAACACCGGGGAGCTGTTTTTT. Translating it yields CASSPGYPNTGELFF.

V and J are TRBV28 and TRBJ1-1; D may be TRBD1 (6 bases). Trimming shortened V by 8 bases and J by 5 bases, and 12 bases separated the two germline ends. The V gene's germline CDR1 is MDHEN and CDR2 SYDVKM. The CDR3 runs 12 residues. The DNA of the CDR3 is TGTGCCAGCGGACAGAGGGGGACTGAAGCTTTCTTT. Amino acid sequence: CASGQRGTEAFF.

The J gene is TRBJ2-7, the V gene TRBV10-1, with D unclear. V shed 4 bases and J shed 6 bases, with 13 bases lying between them. Germline V gives CDR1 WNHNN, CDR2 SYGVQD (reference sequence). The CDR3 has 13 amino acids. This CDR3 reads CASSVGPQSEQYF. The CDR3 DNA is TGCGCCAGCAGTGTCGGACCTCAGTCCGAGCAGTACTTC.